The 32 T cell receptor beta chains presented below share a single source sample, sequenced in a study of blood T cell repertoires in COVID-19. Method: immunoSEQ multiplex PCR; TCRdb's copy keeps in-frame clones and lacks some. The sample has a few hundred thousand clones, about nine tenths seen once. The source material was peripheral blood. The origin of the receptors is a woman aged 50 to 60 with COVID-19, enrolled during active disease.

The gene calls are TRBV11-2 and TRBJ2-1; a possible D gene is TRBD2 (5 bases). There are 15 residues in the CDR3. V lost 4 bases, J lost 1 base, and 11 bases lay in between. Germline V gives CDR1 SGHAT, CDR2 FQNNGV. The CDR3 DNA follows: TGTGCCAGCAGCTCCGCGGACTCGTCCTACAATGAGCAGTTCTTC. Protein sequence: CASSSADSSYNEQFF.

The chain links TRBV5-1 to TRBJ1-1; no clear D gene. Looked up from germline, CDR1 is SGHRS and CDR2 is YFSETQ. The V gene lost 6 bases and the J gene lost 8 bases, with 17 bases spanning the gap. The CDR3 is 13 residues long. CDR3 nucleotide sequence: TGCGCCAGCACCTTCGGCGACCGGGGAGAAGCTTTCTTT. Translated, it gives CASTFGDRGEAFF.

This chain links TRBV7-8 with TRBJ2-1; 12 nucleotides align to TRBD2. Looked up from germline, CDR1 is SGHVS and CDR2 is FQNEAQ. The CDR3 spans 15 residues. The V segment lost 5 bases and the J segment 9 bases; nucleotides outside the gene matches: 8. The CDR3 here is CASSLTSGSLFEQFF. The CDR3 nucleotides read TGTGCCAGCAGCCTGACTAGCGGGAGTCTTTTTGAGCAGTTCTTC. The full variable domain, rest sourced from reference TRBV7-8 and TRBJ2-1, is GAGVSQSPRYKVAKRGQDVALRCDPISGHVSLFWYQQALGQGPEFLTYFQNEAQLDKSGLPSDRFFAERPEGSVSTLKIQRTQQEDSAVYLCASSLTSGSLFEQFFGPGTRLTVL.

The J gene is TRBJ2-3, the V gene TRBV29-1; D possibly corresponds to TRBD1 (6 bases). Germline V gene lookup returns CDR1 SQVTM and CDR2 ANQGSEA. V was clipped by 4 bases and J by 2 bases, with 10 bases between them. The length of the CDR3 is 13 residues. CDR3 loop: CSVGGHNTDTQYF. The CDR3 region has the DNA TGCAGCGTTGGGGGACACAACACAGATACGCAGTATTTT.

V usage is TRBV5-5 and J usage is TRBJ2-3, with 9 nucleotides matching TRBD2. Germline V gives CDR1 SGHKS, CDR2 YYEKEE (reference sequence). With V trimmed by 7 bases and J by 2 bases, 8 bases remained unmatched. This CDR3 spans 15 amino acids. Written as DNA, the CDR3 is TGTGCCAGCGTCGTCCTAGCGGGGCTCACAGATACGCAGTATTTT. This codes for CASVVLAGLTDTQYF.

This rearrangement joins TRBV19 to TRBJ1-1; TRBD1 aligns across 8 bases. This CDR3 is built from 14 residues. Losses at the gene ends were 5 bases for V and 3 bases for J; bases not matched to a gene: 5. In germline, CDR1 is LNHDA, CDR2 SQIVND (reference sequence). CDR3 loop: CASSPRDRHTEAFF. CDR3 nucleotide sequence: TGTGCCAGTAGTCCCCGGGACAGGCACACTGAAGCTTTCTTT.

This chain uses TRBV2 with TRBJ2-1, with 8 nucleotides matching TRBD2. This CDR3 comprises 13 residues. Germline values: CDR1 SNHLY, CDR2 FYNNEI. The ends lost 8 bases at V and 3 bases at J; junction bases unmatched: 3. DNA of the CDR3: TGTGCCAGCCTAGCGGGTTTCTACAATGAGCAGTTCTTC. It specifies CASLAGFYNEQFF.

CDR3 residues: CASNGDLSYEQYF. DNA for the CDR3: TGTGCCAGCAATGGAGATCTGTCCTACGAGCAGTACTTC. The V call is TRBV5-6, the J call TRBJ2-7; no reliable D call. Per germline, CDR1 SGHDT and CDR2 YYEEEE. The length of the CDR3 is 13 residues. V lost 6 bases and J lost 1, with 11 bases in between.

This clone is a singleton in its sample. CDR3 nucleotide sequence: TGTGCCAGCAGCGTAGGAGGGAATAGCAATCAGCCCCAGCATTTT. Amino acids: CASSVGGNSNQPQHF. The V call is TRBV9, the J call TRBJ1-5; D unclear. Trimming shortened V by 0 bases and J by 0 bases, and 7 bases separated the two germline ends. The CDR3 consists of 15 residues. CDR1 is SGDLS and CDR2 is YYNGEE in the germline V gene.

The gene calls are TRBV11-3 and TRBJ2-1; 9 nucleotides align to TRBD1. The CDR3 runs 15 residues. Looked up from germline, CDR1 is SGHNT and CDR2 is YENEEA. The trim removed 5 bases at V and 5 bases at J, leaving 7 bases unmatched. CDR3 sequence reads: CASSLGTGRHNEQFF. As DNA, the CDR3 is TGTGCCAGCAGCCTCGGGACAGGGCGACACAATGAGCAGTTCTTC.

This chain links TRBV12-5 with TRBJ1-2, with a possible D match to TRBD1 (5 bases). The CDR3 runs to 17 residues. The V gene's germline CDR1 is LGHNT and CDR2 FRNRAP. The germline V and J ends were trimmed by 1 base and 2 bases, with 17 bases remaining between them. The CDR3 DNA is TGTGCTAGTGGTTTGGCTGGTCCGGGGGAGATGAACTATGGCTACACCTTC. Residues: CASGLAGPGEMNYGYTF.

V gene TRBV24-1 combines with J gene TRBJ2-1; 8 bases agree with TRBD2. The CDR3 is 14 amino acids. The germline V gene encodes CDR1 KGHDR and CDR2 SFDVKD. V lost 9 bases, J lost 2 bases, and 5 bases stayed unmatched. CDR3 DNA sequence: TGTGCCACCGGGAAGCGGGAGACCTACAATGAGCAGTTCTTC. Its translation is CATGKRETYNEQFF.

V usage is TRBV7-2 and J usage is TRBJ1-2; 8 bases match TRBD1. V lost 6 bases, J lost 1 base, and 7 bases stayed unmatched. Germline CDR1 reads SGHTA; CDR2 reads FQGNSA. The CDR3 sequence is 15 residues long. CDR3: CASRPGQVNNYGYTF. Here the CDR3 DNA reads TGTGCCAGCAGACCGGGACAGGTTAATAACTATGGCTACACCTTC. Complete variable domain (other parts from reference TRBV7-2 and TRBJ1-2): GAGVSQSPSNKVTEKGKDVELRCDPISGHTALYWYRQSLGQGLEFLIYFQGNSAPDKSGLPSDRFSAERTGGSVSTLTIQRTQQEDSAVYLCASRPGQVNNYGYTFGSGTRLTVV.

This chain links TRBV19 with TRBJ2-6; 8 nucleotides agree with TRBD2. The junction had 12 bases not matched to a gene; V was cut back by 5 bases and J by 0 bases. The CDR3 length is 19 residues. Germline CDR1 and CDR2: LNHDA and SQIVND (reference sequence). The CDR3 region is CASSPFPSGQSSGANVLTF. The CDR3 region has the DNA TGTGCCAGTAGTCCCTTTCCTAGCGGGCAGAGCTCTGGGGCCAACGTCCTGACTTTC.

This chain joins TRBV11-3 and TRBJ1-1; 9 bases line up with TRBD1. The junction had 7 bases not matched to a gene; V was cut back by 5 bases and J by 3 bases. This CDR3 has 15 amino acids. Germline values: CDR1 SGHNT, CDR2 YENEEA. CDR3 in DNA: TGTGCCAGCAGCCGCAGGACAGGGGAGGACACTGAAGCTTTCTTT. Amino acids: CASSRRTGEDTEAFF. The entire variable domain, with the rest obtained from reference TRBV11-3 and TRBJ1-1, is as follows: EAGVVQSPRYKIIEKKQPVAFWCNPISGHNTLYWYLQNLGQGPELLIRYENEEAVDDSQLPKDRFSAERLKGVDSTLKIQPAELGDSAVYLCASSRRTGEDTEAFFGQGTRLTVV.

This chain joins TRBV5-1 and TRBJ2-1; weak D call: TRBD1 (5 bases). Trimming took 4 bases from V and 6 from J, leaving 20 bases between them. Germline V gene lookup returns CDR1 SGHRS and CDR2 YFSETQ. This CDR3 has 16 residues. The CDR3 region has the DNA TGCGCCAGCAGCCCGGTCGTGCCAGGGTGGGGCAATGAGCAGTTCTTC. It translates to CASSPVVPGWGNEQFF.

The chain joins TRBV5-1 to TRBJ2-7; 13 nucleotides line up with TRBD2. CDR1 and CDR2 (germline): SGHRS, YFSETQ. The length of the CDR3 is 13 residues. Trimming cost V 4 bases and J 12 bases; bases outside gene matches: 7. DNA for the CDR3: TGCGCCAGCAGCCCTCCGGGACTAGCGGGGTTGTACTTC. Translating gives CASSPPGLAGLYF.

The chain combines TRBV3-1 (or the pseudogene TRBV3-2) with TRBJ2-7; D might be TRBD1 (5 bases). The germline V gene has CDR1 LGHDT and CDR2 YNNKEL (reference sequence). This CDR3 has 15 amino acids. Trimming left V 4 bases short and J 3 bases short, with 16 bases between. The DNA for the CDR3 is TGTGCCAGCAGCCCTACAGGCTCCCCCTACTACGAGCAGTACTTC. This translates into CASSPTGSPYYEQYF.

The rearrangement joins TRBV19 to TRBJ2-7, with a tentative D call TRBD2 (6 bases). The CDR3 is made up of 11 amino acids. The germline V gene encodes CDR1 LNHDA and CDR2 SQIVND (reference sequence). The CDR3 reads CASSIERGFEV. The CDR3 DNA follows: TGTGCCAGTAGTATAGAGCGGGGTTTCGAGGTC.

The chain recombines TRBV19 with TRBJ2-4, with D possibly TRBD1 on 5 matching bases. The V end lost 1 base, the J end lost 7 bases, and 11 bases lay between the germline ends. The CDR3 is made up of 14 amino acids. CDR1 is LNHDA and CDR2 is SQIVND in the germline V gene (reference sequence). The CDR3 nucleotides are TGTGCCAGTAGTATAGGACAGTTGATGAACATTCAGTACTTC. It specifies CASSIGQLMNIQYF.

This chain links TRBV11-3 with TRBJ2-1, with TRBD2 matching over 7 bases. The V gene's germline CDR1 is SGHNT and CDR2 YENEEA. The CDR3 loop spans 15 amino acids. The V and J ends lost 0 bases and 7 bases, in that order; junction bases with no gene match: 6. CDR3 in DNA: TGTGCCAGCAGCTTAGATGGGGCTAGCGGTAATGAGCAGTTCTTC. Its protein product is CASSLDGASGNEQFF.

This clone was seen a single time. This rearrangement joins TRBV29-1 to TRBJ2-3; 8 bases agree with TRBD2. Germline CDR1 reads SQVTM; CDR2 reads ANQGSEA. The length of the CDR3 is 12 residues. V shed 8 bases, J shed 8 bases, and the junction held 9 bases outside the gene matches. Written as DNA, the CDR3 is TGCAGCACCCAAGCGGGAGCGCGTACGCAGTATTTT. It is translated as CSTQAGARTQYF.

J is TRBJ2-3 and V is TRBV5-4; 11 bases are shared with TRBD2. Trimming took 1 base from V and 0 from J; bases not matched to a gene: 1. There are 16 residues in the CDR3. The germline CDR1 and CDR2 sequences are SGHNT and YYREEE (reference sequence). The CDR3 spells CASSLRTSGSTDTQYF. CDR3 nucleotides: TGTGCCAGCAGCTTGAGGACTAGCGGGAGCACAGATACGCAGTATTTT.

This clone was counted only a few times. This chain connects TRBV6-2 or TRBV6-3 to TRBJ1-5; 7 positions match TRBD1. The V and J ends lost 6 bases and 3 bases, in that order; junction bases with no gene match: 5. In germline, CDR1 is MNHEY, CDR2 SVGEGT. The CDR3 loop spans 14 amino acids. DNA of the CDR3: TGTGCCAGCAGCCAGGGACAGTTCAATCAGCCCCAGCATTTT. It specifies CASSQGQFNQPQHF.

The chain joins TRBV7-9 to TRBJ1-5; 11 bases fit TRBD1. CDR1 is SEHNR, CDR2 FQNEAQ, per germline (reference sequence). The junction had 7 bases not matched to a gene; V was cut back by 4 bases and J by 2 bases. CDR3 size: 17 residues. The CDR3 DNA sequence: TGTGCCAGCAGCTCGGGACAGGGGGGAAAGGGCAATCAGCCCCAGCATTTT. Translating gives CASSSGQGGKGNQPQHF.

J is TRBJ1-2 and V is TRBV29-1; perhaps TRBD1 as D (6 bases). Trimming took 3 bases from V and 4 from J, leaving 12 bases between them. Germline V gives CDR1 SQVTM, CDR2 ANQGSEA. The length of the CDR3 is 13 residues. The CDR3 is CSVDTGTRYGYTF. CDR3 nucleotide sequence: TGCAGCGTTGATACCGGGACACGCTATGGCTACACCTTC.

The sample holds a few counts of this clone. The rearrangement uses TRBV6-2 or TRBV6-3 and TRBJ2-7; TRBD2 agrees at 12 bases. The CDR3 has 15 amino acids. J was trimmed by 4 bases and V by 4 bases; bases with no gene match: 5. Germline CDR1 MNHEY, CDR2 SVGEGT. DNA for the CDR3: TGTGCCAGCAGTTCCCTAGCGGGAGGGGATTACGAGCAGTACTTC. Protein: CASSSLAGGDYEQYF.

The chain recombines TRBV4-1 with TRBJ1-5, with 7 bases aligning to TRBD1. Trimming took 0 bases from V and 6 from J; bases not matched to a gene: 14. The CDR3 loop spans 18 amino acids. Germline CDR1 MGHRA, CDR2 YSYEKL. The CDR3 is CASSQDASGGGFGQPQHF. In DNA, the CDR3 is TGCGCCAGCAGCCAAGACGCATCGGGAGGGGGCTTTGGTCAGCCCCAGCATTTT.

DNA of the CDR3: TGTGCCAGCCGGGAAGGAGCTGGGGCCAACGTCCTGACTTTC. Its protein is CASREGAGANVLTF. The chain uses TRBV9 and TRBJ2-6; maybe TRBD2 (5 bases). The germline V gene encodes CDR1 SGDLS and CDR2 YYNGEE. Trimming pared 7 bases from V and 2 bases from J, leaving 10 bases between. The CDR3 contains 14 residues.

This clone has only one observation. The chain carries TRBV7-9 and TRBJ2-5; 8 bases line up with TRBD2. The V gene's germline CDR1 is SEHNR and CDR2 FQNEAQ (reference sequence). The V segment lost 3 bases and the J segment 5 bases; nucleotides outside the gene matches: 11. The CDR3 extends over 16 amino acids. As DNA, the CDR3 is TGTGCCAGCAGCTTCCCCGTGGGGACTAGGGCTGAGACCCAGTACTTC. It yields the protein CASSFPVGTRAETQYF. Full variable domain (missing parts from reference TRBV7-9 and TRBJ2-5): DTGVSQNPRHKITKRGQNVTFRCDPISEHNRLYWYRQTLGQGPEFLTYFQNEAQLEKSRLLSDRFSAERPKGSFSTLEIQRTEQGDSAMYLCASSFPVGTRAETQYFGPGTRLLVL.

The CDR3 loop is CASGLARVTGELFF. Written as DNA, the CDR3 is TGTGCTAGTGGTTTGGCACGGGTCACCGGGGAGCTGTTTTTT. The genes are TRBV12-5 and TRBJ2-2; D is unclear. Germline V gene sequence: CDR1 LGHNT, CDR2 FRNRAP. The CDR3 runs 14 residues. V lost 1 base to trimming and J lost 4 bases, with 7 bases between them. The full variable domain, rest sourced from reference TRBV12-5 and TRBJ2-2, is DARVTQTPRHKVTEMGQEVTMRCQPILGHNTVFWYRQTMMQGLELLAYFRNRAPLDDSGMPKDRFSAEMPDATLATLKIQPSEPRDSAVYFCASGLARVTGELFFGEGSRLTVL.

The sample holds one count of this clone. The chain uses TRBV25-1 and TRBJ1-1; D is possibly TRBD1 (5 bases). Germline lookup yields CDR1 MGHDK and CDR2 SYGVNS. The CDR3 has 13 amino acids. Trimming took 4 bases from V and 3 from J, leaving 9 bases between them. Written as DNA, the CDR3 is TGTGCCAGCAGTGGGCAGGGTTACACTGAAGCTTTCTTT. Translating gives CASSGQGYTEAFF.